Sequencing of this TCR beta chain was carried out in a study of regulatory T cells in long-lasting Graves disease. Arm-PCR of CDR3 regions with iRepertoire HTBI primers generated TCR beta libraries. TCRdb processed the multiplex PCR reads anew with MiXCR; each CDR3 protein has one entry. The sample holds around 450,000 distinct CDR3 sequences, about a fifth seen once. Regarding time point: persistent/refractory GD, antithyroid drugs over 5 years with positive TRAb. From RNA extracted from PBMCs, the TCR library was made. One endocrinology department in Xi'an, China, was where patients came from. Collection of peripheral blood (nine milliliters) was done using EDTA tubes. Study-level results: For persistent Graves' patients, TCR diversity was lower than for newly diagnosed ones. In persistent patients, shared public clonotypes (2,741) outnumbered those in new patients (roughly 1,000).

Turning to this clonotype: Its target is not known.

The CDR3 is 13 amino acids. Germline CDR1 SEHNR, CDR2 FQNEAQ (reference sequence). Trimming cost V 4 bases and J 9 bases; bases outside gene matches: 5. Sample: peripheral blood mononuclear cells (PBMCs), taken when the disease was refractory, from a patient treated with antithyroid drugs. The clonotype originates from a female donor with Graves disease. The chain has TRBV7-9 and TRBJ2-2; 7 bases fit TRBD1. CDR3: CASSSGTERELFF. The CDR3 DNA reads TGTGCCAGCAGCTCAGGGACAGAGCGGGAGCTGTTTTTT.